This TCR beta chain is from a study of early T cells in non-severe SARS-CoV-2 infection (dated by TCRdb to about 2021). Notes on the research overall: Because TCR sequencing relied on bulk RNA taken from unsorted whole blood, pairing of alpha and beta chains was not possible. Study-level results and caveats: Matching against VDJdb was skewed toward anti-spike CD8 responses, likely underestimated virus-specific expansions, and missed private and CD4 specificities.

Set within a cohort of healthcare workers in London, UK, this nested case-control study involved weekly PCR testing of nasopharyngeal swabs along with blood sampling. Healthcare workers were recruited between 23 and 31 March 2020, during the week of the UK lockdown, and were followed weekly for up to about 15 weeks. This clonotype came up a few times. Its antigen is currently not known. No much larger clone is present one base from it, and per-base qualities are unavailable. Looking up the germline V gene yields CDR1 SGHTA and CDR2 FQGTGA. Measured from the cysteine to the phenylalanine, the CDR3 is 15 residues long. Only the CDR3 DNA is retained, 45 bases long and in frame from the first base. V trim: 0 bases; J trim: 6 bases; unmatched bases: 5. Library preparation was by 5' RACE. Instrument on record: NextSeq 500. The TCR library protocol attached unique molecular identifiers to individual cDNA molecules to correct for sequencing error and PCR bias. Both TCR alpha and beta chains were sequenced, and tight co-correlation was observed between alpha and beta sequence abundances in each sample. The original methods were these. Decombinator V4 was used to annotate TCR sequences for V gene, J gene and CDR3. Expanded TCRs were defined as changing significantly between any two time points under a Poisson model with p below 0.0001. Abundances of TCRs were expressed as counts per million after normalisation to the total number of TCRs sequenced in each sample. TRAV1-2 paired with TRAJ12, TRAJ20 or TRAJ33 defined MAIT TCRs, while TRAV10 paired with TRAJ18 defined iNKT TCRs. VDJdb, accessed 1 November 2021, was searched for CMV, EBV and SARS-CoV-2 annotated TCRs, with TCRs annotated for multiple antigens excluded. Starting from the raw public reads, TCRdb applied fastp trimming at Q25, assembled clones with MiXCR and retained in-frame beta chains. Every distinct CDR3 protein forms one entry, paired with its most common genes and DNA. TCRdb, rather than the study authors, made the V and J calls. The sample table shows about 61,000 distinct CDR3 sequences, and approximately 9% are seen once. Less than 1.5% of the sample is held by the ten biggest clonotypes.

The chain links TRBV7-3 with TRBJ1-1, with TRBD1 identical over 9 junction bases. The sequenced material came from whole blood. The TCR sequence derives from an adult who was a healthcare worker with PCR-confirmed SARS-CoV-2 infection or an uninfected control (not recorded which). CDR3 reads: CASSLTGQGKAEAFF. The DNA is as follows: TGTGCCAGCAGCTTAACCGGACAGGGGAAGGCTGAAGCTTTCTTT.